This note documents a single TCR beta chain sequence. This entry comes from a study of cytomegalovirus exposure and HLA in healthy donors. V was trimmed by 4 bases and J by 3 bases, leaving 10 bases between them. There are 13 residues in the CDR3. The germline CDR1 and CDR2 sequences are MNHNY and SVGAGI (reference sequence). In the PCR, 60 Vbeta and 13 Jbeta primers were used. Generated by immunoSEQ multiplex PCR, the TCRdb table keeps only in-frame clones and is missing some. Found here are approximately 37,000 clones; the top ten clones hold approximately 9%. V is TRBV6-6 and J is TRBJ2-7; maybe TRBD1 (6 bases). The TCR was taken from a man between 40 and 49 years old in good health and CMV-seropositive. The sequenced sample was PBMCs. The chain's CDR3 is CASSSRDIYEQYF. The CDR3 bases are TGTGCCAGCAGTTCCCGGGACATCTACGAGCAGTACTTC.